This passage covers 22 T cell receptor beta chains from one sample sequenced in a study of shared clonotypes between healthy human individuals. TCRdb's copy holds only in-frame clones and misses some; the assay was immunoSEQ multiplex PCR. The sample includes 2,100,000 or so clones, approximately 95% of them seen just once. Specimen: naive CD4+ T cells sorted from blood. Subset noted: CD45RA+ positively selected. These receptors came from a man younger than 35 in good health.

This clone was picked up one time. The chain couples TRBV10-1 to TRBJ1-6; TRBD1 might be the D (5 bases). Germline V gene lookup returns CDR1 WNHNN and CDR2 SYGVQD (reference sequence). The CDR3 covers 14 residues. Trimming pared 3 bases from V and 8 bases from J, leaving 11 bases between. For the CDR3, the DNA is TGCGCCAGCAGTGAAACCAAAGGGGATTCACCCCTCCACTTT. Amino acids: CASSETKGDSPLHF.

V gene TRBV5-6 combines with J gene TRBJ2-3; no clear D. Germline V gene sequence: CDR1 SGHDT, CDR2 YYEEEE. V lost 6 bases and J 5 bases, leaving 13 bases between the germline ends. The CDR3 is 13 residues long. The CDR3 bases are TGTGCCAGCAATAAATATAACCAAGATACGCAGTATTTT. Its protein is CASNKYNQDTQYF.

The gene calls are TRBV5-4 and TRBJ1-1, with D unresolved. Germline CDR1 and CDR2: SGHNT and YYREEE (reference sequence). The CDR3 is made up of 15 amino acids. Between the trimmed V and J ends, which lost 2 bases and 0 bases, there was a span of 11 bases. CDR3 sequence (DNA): TGTGCCAGCAGCTTCGGCGGTGATATGAACACTGAAGCTTTCTTT. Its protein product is CASSFGGDMNTEAFF.

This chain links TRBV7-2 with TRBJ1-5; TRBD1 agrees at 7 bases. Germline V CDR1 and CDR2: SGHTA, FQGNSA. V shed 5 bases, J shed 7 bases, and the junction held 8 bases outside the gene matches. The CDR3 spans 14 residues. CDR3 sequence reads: CASSADRVEQPQHF. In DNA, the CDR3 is TGTGCCAGCAGCGCAGACAGGGTAGAACAGCCCCAGCATTTT.

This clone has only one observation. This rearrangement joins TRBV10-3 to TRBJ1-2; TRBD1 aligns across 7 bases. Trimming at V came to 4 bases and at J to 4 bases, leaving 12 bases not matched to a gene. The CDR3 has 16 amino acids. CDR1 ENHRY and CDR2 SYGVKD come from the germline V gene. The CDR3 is CAISASAAQGVYGYTF. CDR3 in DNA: TGTGCCATCAGTGCTTCCGCTGCGCAGGGGGTCTATGGCTACACCTTC.

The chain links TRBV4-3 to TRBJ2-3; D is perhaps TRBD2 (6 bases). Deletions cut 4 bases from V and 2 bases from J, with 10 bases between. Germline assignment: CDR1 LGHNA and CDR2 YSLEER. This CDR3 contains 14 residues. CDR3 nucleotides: TGCGCCAGCAGCCTCAGGGACTTCACAGATACGCAGTATTTT. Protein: CASSLRDFTDTQYF.

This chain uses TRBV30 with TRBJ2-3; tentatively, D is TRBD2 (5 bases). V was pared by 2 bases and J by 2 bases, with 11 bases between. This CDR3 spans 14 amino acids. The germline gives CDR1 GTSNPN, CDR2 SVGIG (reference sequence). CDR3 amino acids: CAWSSWELTDTQYF. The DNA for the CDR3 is TGTGCCTGGAGTTCATGGGAGCTCACAGATACGCAGTATTTT.

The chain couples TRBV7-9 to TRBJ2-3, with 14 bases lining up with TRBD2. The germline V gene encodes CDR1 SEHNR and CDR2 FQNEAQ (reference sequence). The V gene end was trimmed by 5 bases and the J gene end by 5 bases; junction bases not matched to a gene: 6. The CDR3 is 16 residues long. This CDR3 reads CASSKGTSGGLDTQYF. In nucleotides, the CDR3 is TGTGCCAGCAGCAAGGGGACTAGCGGGGGTTTAGATACGCAGTATTTT.

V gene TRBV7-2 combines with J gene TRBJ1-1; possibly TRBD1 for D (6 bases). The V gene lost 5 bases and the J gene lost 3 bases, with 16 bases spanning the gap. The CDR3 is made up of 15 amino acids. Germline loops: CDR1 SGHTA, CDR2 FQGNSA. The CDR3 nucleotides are TGTGCCAGCAGCCTTGAGTGGGGGCGAGACACTGAAGCTTTCTTT. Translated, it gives CASSLEWGRDTEAFF.

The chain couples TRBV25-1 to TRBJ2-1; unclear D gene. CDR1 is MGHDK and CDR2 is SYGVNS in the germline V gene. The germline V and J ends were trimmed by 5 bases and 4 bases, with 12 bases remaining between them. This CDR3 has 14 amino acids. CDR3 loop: CASSRVSPYNEQFF. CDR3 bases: TGTGCCAGCAGTCGAGTCTCCCCTTACAATGAGCAGTTCTTC.

The CDR3 sequence is CAWDVGGGTDTQYF. The DNA for the CDR3 is TGTGCCTGGGACGTCGGCGGGGGCACAGATACGCAGTATTTT. J is TRBJ2-3 and V is TRBV30; possibly TRBD2 for D (6 bases). Germline CDR1 and CDR2: GTSNPN and SVGIG (reference sequence). CDR3 length: 14 amino acids. Between the trimmed V and J ends, which lost 5 bases and 1 base, there was a span of 13 bases.

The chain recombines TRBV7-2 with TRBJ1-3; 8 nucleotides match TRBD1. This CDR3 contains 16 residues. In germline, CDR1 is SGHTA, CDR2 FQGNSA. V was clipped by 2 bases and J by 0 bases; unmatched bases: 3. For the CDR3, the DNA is TGTGCCAGCAGCTTACCGGGACAGGCCTCTGGAAACACCATATATTTT. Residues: CASSLPGQASGNTIYF.

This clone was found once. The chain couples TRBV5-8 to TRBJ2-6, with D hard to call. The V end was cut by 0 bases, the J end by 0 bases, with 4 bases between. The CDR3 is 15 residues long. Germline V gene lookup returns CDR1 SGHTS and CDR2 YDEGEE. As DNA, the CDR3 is TGTGCCAGCAGCTTGGTTCCCTCTGGGGCCAACGTCCTGACTTTC. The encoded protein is CASSLVPSGANVLTF. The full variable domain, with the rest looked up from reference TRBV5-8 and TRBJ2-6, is EAGVTQSPTHLIKTRGQQATLRCSPISGHTSVYWYQQALGLGLQFLLWYDEGEERNRGNFPPRFSGRQFPNYSSELNVNALELEDSALYLCASSLVPSGANVLTFGAGSRLTVL.

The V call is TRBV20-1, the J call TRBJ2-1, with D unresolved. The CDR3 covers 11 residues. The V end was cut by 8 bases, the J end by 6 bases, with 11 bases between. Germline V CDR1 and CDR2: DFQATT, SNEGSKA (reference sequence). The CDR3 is CSPLRANEQFF. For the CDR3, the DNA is TGCAGTCCGTTACGGGCCAATGAGCAGTTCTTC.

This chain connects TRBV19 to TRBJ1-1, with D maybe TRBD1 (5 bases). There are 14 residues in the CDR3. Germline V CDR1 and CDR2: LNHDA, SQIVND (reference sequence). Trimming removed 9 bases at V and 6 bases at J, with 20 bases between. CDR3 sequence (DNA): TGTGCCAGCCGGCCCGGGACGCCGATCGCTGAAGCTTTCTTT. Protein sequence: CASRPGTPIAEAFF.

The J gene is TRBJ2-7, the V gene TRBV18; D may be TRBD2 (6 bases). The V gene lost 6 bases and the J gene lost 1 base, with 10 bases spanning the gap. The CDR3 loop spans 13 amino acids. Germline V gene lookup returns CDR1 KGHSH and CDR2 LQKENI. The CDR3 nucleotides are TGTGCCAGCTCTTTAGCGGCTTCCTACGAGCAGTACTTC. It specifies CASSLAASYEQYF.

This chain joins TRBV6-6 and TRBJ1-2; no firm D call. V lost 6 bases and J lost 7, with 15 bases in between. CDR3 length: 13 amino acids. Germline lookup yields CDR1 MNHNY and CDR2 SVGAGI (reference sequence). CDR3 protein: CASRDGVQGGYTF. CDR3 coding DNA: TGTGCCAGCAGGGACGGGGTGCAAGGTGGCTACACCTTC.

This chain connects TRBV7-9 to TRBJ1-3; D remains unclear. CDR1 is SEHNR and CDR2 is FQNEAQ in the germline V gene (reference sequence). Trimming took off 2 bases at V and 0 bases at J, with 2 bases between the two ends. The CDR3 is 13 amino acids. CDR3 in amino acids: CASSLISGNTIYF. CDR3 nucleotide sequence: TGTGCCAGCAGCTTAATCTCTGGAAACACCATATATTTT.

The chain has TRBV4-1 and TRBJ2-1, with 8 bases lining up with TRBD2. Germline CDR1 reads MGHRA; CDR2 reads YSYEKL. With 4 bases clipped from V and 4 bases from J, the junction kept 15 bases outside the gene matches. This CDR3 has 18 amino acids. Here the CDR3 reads CASSRQIRSGGGYNEQFF. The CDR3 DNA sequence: TGCGCCAGCAGCCGACAAATCAGGTCGGGAGGGGGGTACAATGAGCAGTTCTTC.

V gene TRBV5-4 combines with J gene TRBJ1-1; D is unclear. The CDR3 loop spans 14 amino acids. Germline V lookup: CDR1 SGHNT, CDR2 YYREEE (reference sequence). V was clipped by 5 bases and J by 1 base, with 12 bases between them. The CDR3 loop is CASRKEAGNTEAFF. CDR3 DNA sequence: TGTGCCAGCAGGAAGGAGGCAGGGAACACTGAAGCTTTCTTT.

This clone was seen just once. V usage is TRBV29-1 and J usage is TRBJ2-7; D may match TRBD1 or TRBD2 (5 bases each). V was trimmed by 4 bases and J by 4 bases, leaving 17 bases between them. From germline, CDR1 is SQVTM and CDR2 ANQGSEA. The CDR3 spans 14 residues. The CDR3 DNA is TGCAGCGTTGTAGGTGGGACCAGCAATTACGAGCAGTACTTC. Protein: CSVVGGTSNYEQYF.

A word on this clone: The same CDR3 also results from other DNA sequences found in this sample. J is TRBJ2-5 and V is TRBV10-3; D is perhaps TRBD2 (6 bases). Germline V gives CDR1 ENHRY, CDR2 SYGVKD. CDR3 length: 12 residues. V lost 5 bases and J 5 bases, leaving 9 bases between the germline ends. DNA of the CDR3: TGTGCCATCAGTAGTGGGAGGGAGACCCAGTACTTC. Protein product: CAISSGRETQYF.